The rows below give T cell receptor beta chains drawn from one sample of a study of blood T cell repertoires in COVID-19. Measured with immunoSEQ multiplex PCR; TCRdb has only the in-frame clones, and not every one. The sample lists 150,000 to 200,000 clones; around 84% were seen once. The sample comprised peripheral blood. These receptors were obtained from a woman in her 70s with COVID-19, enrolled during active disease. The CDR3 runs from the conserved cysteine through the conserved F or W. D genes are given only for firm matches. Not every row has a clone size; where given, it reads once, few, many or a size class.

>TRBD2|TRBV6-5|TRBJ2-7|.
CASSYSTSGRREQYF
>.|TRBV6-5|TRBJ2-7|.
CASSYTGGPYEQYF
>.|TRBV25-1|TRBJ1-1|.
CASSAPRGNTEAFF
>TRBD1|TRBV7-8|TRBJ2-6|.
CASSSRGQGGFSGANVLTF
>.|TRBV28|TRBJ1-2|.
CASSSRTPPSTF
>.|TRBV19|TRBJ1-4|.
CASSSPGKATNEKLFF
>.|TRBV4-1|TRBJ1-4|.
CASSPPGGESANEKLFF
>.|TRBV18|TRBJ2-3|.
CASSPARGRDPTDTQYF
>.|TRBV15|TRBJ2-3|.
CATSRDRGQGLAGGPGSTDTQYF
>.|TRBV5-1|TRBJ2-3|.
CASSQVGADTQYF
>.|TRBV28|TRBJ2-2|.
CASSLAGTPGELFF
>.|TRBV6-6|TRBJ1-3|.
CASSYPVGAGNTIYF
>TRBD1|TRBV15|TRBJ1-2|once
CATSRVGQRLDGYTF
>.|TRBV3-1/TRBV3-2|TRBJ2-7|once
CASSQGPSGNYEQYF
>.|TRBV27|TRBJ1-2|once
CASSLDSSGGYTF
>TRBD2|TRBV29-1|TRBJ2-3|.
CSVSGTSGRGDTQYF
>TRBD1|TRBV19|TRBJ1-3|.
CASSMTGQAPGNTIYF
>.|TRBV6-5|TRBJ2-6|.
CASSYSQISGANVLTF
>TRBD1|TRBV6-1|TRBJ1-2|.
CASSATRDSRTYGYTF
>.|TRBV28|TRBJ2-3|.
CASSYRTDTQYF
>.|TRBV5-1|TRBJ2-3|.
CASSLRQITDTQYF
>.|TRBV24-1|TRBJ2-3|.
CATSDPTRQWYTQYF
>.|TRBV6-5|TRBJ1-5|few
CASVTGYQPQHF
>.|TRBV19|TRBJ1-2|.
CASSYPQRTLNYGYTF